This TCR beta chain was identified during a study of T cells in Graves' hyperthyroidism and ophthalmopathy. The investigators amplified TCR beta CDR3 regions from RNA transcripts. An initial round of RT-PCR targeting the TCR CDR3 relied on the HTBI primer set. TCRdb re-called the multiplex PCR reads with MiXCR, one entry per CDR3 protein. The repertoire includes 480,000 or so distinct CDR3 sequences, 46% of them detected once, and about 40% sits in the top ten. Findings and limits, study-wide: Most clonotypes expanded in thyroid above 0.001 were likewise present in blood. Ophthalmopathy could be told apart from stable hyperthyroidism with a 13 V-J model. Model output signaled ophthalmopathy a median approximately 6 months ahead of onset.

For this clonotype: Antigen: not known. The conserved final phenylalanine or tryptophan is absent from the CDR3, which likely points to a read error.

CDR3 size: 14 residues. V was pared by 11 bases and J by 2 bases, with 10 bases of the junction left unmatched. Per germline, CDR1 MNHNS and CDR2 SASEGT. The chain is built from TRBV6-1 and TRBJ2-7, with 9 bases identical to TRBD1. The clonotype originates from an adult woman with Graves' disease, either hyperthyroidism or ophthalmopathy (not recorded which). Material: peripheral blood or thyroid tissue (not recorded which). CDR3 coding DNA: TGTGCCGCAACCGGGACAGGGCAACCCTACGAGCAGTACCTC. Its translation: CAATGTGQPYEQYL.